This record looks at one T cell receptor (beta chain) sequence and its context. The data were obtained in a study of CD8 T cells in Susac syndrome. V was pared by 5 bases and J by 0 bases, with 11 bases between. This CDR3 is 15 amino acids long. CDR1 SGHTA and CDR2 FQGNSA come from the germline V gene. While serving as controls, healthy donors were matched for age and sex. TEMRA cells were FACS-enriched and CD8+ and CD4+ T cells negatively isolated. After extraction with the RNeasy kit, about 0.5 to 1 ug of the RNA was reverse transcribed using random hexamers. One entry per CDR3 protein, called by TCRdb with MiXCR from the immunoSEQ multiplex PCR reads. The sample records some 180,000 distinct CDR3 sequences, around 93% being singletons.

Sample: CD4+ T cells from PBMCs. The V call is TRBV7-2, the J call TRBJ1-3; D gene uncertain. This sequence originates from a human donor in good health. The CDR3 reads CASSPDGRSGNTIYF. The DNA for the CDR3 is TGTGCCAGCAGCCCGGACGGCCGCTCTGGAAACACCATATATTTT.